These 28 T cell receptor beta chains were all obtained from the same sample, sequenced in a study of Graves' ophthalmopathy and Graves' hyperthyroidism. Investigators amplified TCR beta CDR3 regions from RNA transcripts. HTBI-primed RT-PCR formed the first round, and a multiplex PCR formed the second. Each CDR3 protein is one row after TCRdb ran MiXCR on the multiplex PCR reads. This table has over a million distinct CDR3 sequences, less than 45% appearing once. Sequencing used peripheral blood or thyroid tissue (not recorded which). These receptors were collected from an adult man with Graves' hyperthyroidism.

As for this clonotype: This may stem from a read error, because a much larger clone lies one nucleotide away. The rearrangement joins TRBV7-9 to TRBJ1-2, with a tentative D call TRBD1 (6 bases). CDR3 size: 18 residues. Germline CDR1 and CDR2: SEHNR and FQNEAQ (reference sequence). The V gene lost 3 bases and the J gene lost 8 bases, with 28 bases spanning the gap. CDR3 protein: CASSFQHQPGDTSSGYTF. CDR3 nucleotide sequence: TGTGCCAGCAGCTTTCAACACCAACCAGGGGATACGAGTAGCGGCTACACCTTC. Drawing the rest from reference TRBV7-9 and TRBJ1-2, the complete variable domain is DTGVSQNPRHKITKRGQNVTFRCDPISEHNRLYWYRQTLGQGPEFLTYFQNEAQLEKSRLLSDRFSAERPKGSFSTLEIQRTEQGDSAMYLCASSFQHQPGDTSSGYTFGSGTRLTVV.

This rearrangement joins TRBV6-6 to TRBJ2-5, with 13 bases fitting TRBD2. The CDR3 runs to 17 residues. Germline V gives CDR1 MNHNY, CDR2 SVGAGI (reference sequence). V dropped 10 bases and J dropped 6; count of bases not matched to a gene: 17. The CDR3: CATLHGLAGETGKTQYF. CDR3 nucleotides: TGTGCCACCCTACATGGACTAGCGGGAGAGACTGGGAAGACCCAGTACTTC.

This clonotype showed up many times. The V and J genes are TRBV7-9 and TRBJ1-1, with D unresolved. V was cut by 9 bases and J by 3 bases, with 17 bases left in between. CDR1 SEHNR and CDR2 FQNEAQ come from the germline V gene (reference sequence). This CDR3 contains 14 residues. As DNA, the CDR3 is TGTGCCAGTTCTCCCCCGGGATTGGACACTGAAGCTTTCTTT. It is translated as CASSPPGLDTEAFF.

This clonotype showed up many times. This chain joins TRBV20-1 and TRBJ1-1; possible D gene TRBD1, 5 bases. CDR1 and CDR2 from the germline V gene are DFQATT and SNEGSKA (reference sequence). This CDR3 spans 12 amino acids. Here the CDR3 reads CRKVRGGTEAFF. In DNA, the CDR3 is TGCAGAAAGGTCCGGGGGGGCACTGAAGCTTTCTTT.

This clonotype was recorded many times. The rearrangement links TRBV9 to TRBJ1-2; 7 positions match TRBD1. The CDR3 spans 14 residues. From germline, CDR1 is SGDLS and CDR2 YYNGEE. The ends lost 4 bases at V and 7 bases at J; junction bases unmatched: 10. The CDR3, as DNA: TGTGCCAGCAGCTCCACGAGGCAGGGGGGTGGCTACACCTTC. Protein: CASSSTRQGGGYTF.

The chain has TRBV12-3 or TRBV12-4 and TRBJ1-1; D not resolved. Between the trimmed V and J ends, which lost 6 bases and 0 bases, there was a span of 23 bases. The CDR3 is 18 residues long. CDR3 nucleotides: TGTGCCAGCAGCCAAGATTTTTGGGCAGCCGCAATGAACACTGAAGCTTTCTTT. Translated, it gives CASSQDFWAAAMNTEAFF.

Note on this clonotype: This may come from a read error, since a much larger clone is one base off. The CDR3 region has the DNA TGTGTCAGCACAAGAGGGACAGGGACCTACGAGCAGTACTTC. This sequence encodes CVSTRGTGTYEQYF. The chain carries TRBV12-3 or TRBV12-4 and TRBJ2-7, with 9 bases identical to TRBD1. The CDR3 has 14 residues.

As regards this clonotype: A read error is possible here, since a much larger clone lies one base away. The chain joins TRBV19 to TRBJ1-3; D gene ambiguous. Trimming left V 10 bases short and J 0 bases short, with 16 bases between. Germline CDR1 reads LNHDA; CDR2 reads SQIVND (reference sequence). The CDR3 is 15 amino acids. The CDR3 region is CATSLGSHSGNTIYF. CDR3 nucleotide sequence: TGTGCCACCTCTCTGGGCAGCCACTCTGGAAACACCATATATTTT.

The chain couples TRBV25-1 to TRBJ2-3; tentative D call: TRBD1 (5 bases). Germline V CDR1 and CDR2: MGHDK, SYGVNS. V lost 5 bases, J lost 4 bases, and 13 bases lay in between. The CDR3 extends over 14 amino acids. The CDR3 loop is CASSSRVWADTQYF. CDR3 nucleotide sequence: TGTGCCAGCAGTTCCAGGGTCTGGGCAGATACGCAGTATTTT.

The gene calls are TRBV2 and TRBJ2-6; the match to TRBD1 covers 7 bases. Germline V gene sequence: CDR1 SNHLY, CDR2 FYNNEI. The CDR3 sequence is 16 residues long. The V segment lost 6 bases and the J segment 2 bases; nucleotides outside the gene matches: 7. The CDR3 protein is CASRETGNPGANVLTF. The CDR3 DNA reads TGTGCCAGCAGAGAGACAGGGAACCCTGGGGCCAACGTCCTGACTTTC.

This sequence joins TRBV10-2 and TRBJ2-7; no firm D call. Between the trimmed V and J ends, which lost 6 bases and 6 bases, there was a span of 18 bases. The V gene's germline CDR1 is WSHSY and CDR2 SAAADI. The CDR3 is 14 residues long. CDR3 residues: CASSQIYLLSEQYF. CDR3 in DNA: TGCGCCAGCAGCCAAATTTATCTTCTTTCCGAGCAGTACTTC.

About this clonotype: Its ends do not fully match the called genes, so a read error is possible. V usage is TRBV6-2 or TRBV6-3 and J usage is TRBJ2-7; D is perhaps TRBD1 (6 bases). The CDR3 has 14 residues. In germline, CDR1 is MNHEY, CDR2 SVGEGT. As DNA, the CDR3 is TGTGCCATCAGGGAGACAGGTAGGACCTACGAGCATTACTTC. Encoded protein: CAIRETGRTYEHYF.

The chain joins TRBV25-1 to TRBJ1-1; the D gene is possibly TRBD1 (6 bases). The CDR3 consists of 13 residues. Trimming pared 5 bases from V and 7 bases from J, leaving 14 bases between. CDR1 and CDR2 from the germline V gene are MGHDK and SYGVNS. CDR3 nucleotides: TGTGCCAGCAGTTTTGCCGACAGGAATGAAGCTTTCTTT. The encoded protein is CASSFADRNEAFF.

The chain combines TRBV25-1 with TRBJ2-5, with D possibly being TRBD1 or TRBD2 (6 bases each). This CDR3 region has 12 residues. Per germline, CDR1 MGHDK and CDR2 SYGVNS. With 8 bases removed from V and 4 bases from J, the gap between germline ends came to 11 bases. The CDR3 DNA reads TGTGCCAGCTTGGGGGGCGCAGAGACCCAGTACTTC. Translating gives CASLGGAETQYF. The full variable domain, completed using reference TRBV25-1 and TRBJ2-5, is EADIYQTPRYLVIGTGKKITLECSQTMGHDKMYWYQQDPGMELHLIHYSYGVNSTEKGDLSSESTVSRIRTEHFPLTLESARPSHTSQYLCASLGGAETQYFGPGTRLLVL.

This clonotype was counted a single time. The chain has TRBV5-1 and TRBJ1-2; perhaps TRBD1 as D (6 bases). Germline assignment: CDR1 SGHRS and CDR2 YFSETQ. The CDR3 loop spans 16 amino acids. Trimming removed 0 bases from V and 3 bases from J, with 15 bases in between. CDR3 protein: CASSLVSGADDYGYTF. The CDR3 DNA reads TGCGCCAGCAGCTTGGTATCAGGGGCCGACGACTATGGCTACACCTTC. The entire variable domain, with the rest obtained from reference TRBV5-1 and TRBJ1-2, is as follows: KAGVTQTPRYLIKTRGQQVTLSCSPISGHRSVSWYQQTPGQGLQFLFEYFSETQRNKGNFPGRFSGRQFSNSRSEMNVSTLELGDSALYLCASSLVSGADDYGYTFGSGTRLTVV.

This clonotype was seen many times. The rearrangement links TRBV7-9 to TRBJ2-7; D gene unclear. CDR1 and CDR2 from the germline V gene are SEHNR and FQNEAQ (reference sequence). V was shortened by 4 bases and J by 2 bases, with 12 bases between the two germline ends. The CDR3 sequence is 14 residues long. DNA for the CDR3: TGTGCCAGCAGCTCCTATGGGGAAACCTACGAGCAGTACTTC. Translation: CASSSYGETYEQYF.

At least ten counts were recorded for this clonotype. The CDR3 nucleotides read TGTGCCAGCAGCATGGACAGGACTAGCAATCAGCCCCAGCATTTT. This encodes CASSMDRTSNQPQHF. This chain links TRBV12-3 or TRBV12-4 with TRBJ1-5; the match to TRBD1 covers 7 bases. The V gene end was trimmed by 6 bases and the J gene end by 0 bases; junction bases not matched to a gene: 5. This CDR3 comprises 15 residues.

The chain uses TRBV7-2 and TRBJ2-1; D unresolved. The germline CDR1 and CDR2 sequences are SGHTA and FQGNSA. The CDR3 consists of 13 residues. V was cut by 5 bases and J by 9 bases, with 14 bases left in between. CDR3 amino acids: CASSPPPGREQFF. DNA for the CDR3: TGTGCCAGCAGCCCACCCCCGGGTCGTGAGCAGTTCTTC.

Only one count was recorded for this clonotype. The chain joins TRBV29-1 to TRBJ1-4; no definite D call. Germline-derived CDR1 and CDR2 are SQVTM and ANQGSEA. Trimming pared 7 bases from V and 13 bases from J, leaving 16 bases between. The CDR3 covers 11 residues. The CDR3 loop is CSADPSRTLFF. Here the CDR3 DNA reads TGCAGCGCCGACCCGTCCAGGACACTGTTTTTT. The full variable domain, its missing parts supplied by reference TRBV29-1 and TRBJ1-4, is SAVISQKPSRDICQRGTSLTIQCQVDSQVTMMFWYRQQPGQSLTLIATANQGSEATYESGFVIDKFPISRPNLTFSTLTVSNMSPEDSSIYLCSADPSRTLFFGSGTQLSVL.

Worth noting for this clonotype: This may be a read error, as it is one base from a much larger clone. J is TRBJ1-5 and V is TRBV7-7, with D perhaps matching TRBD1 (6 bases). The CDR3 spans 18 residues. V was trimmed by 1 base and J by 0 bases, leaving 16 bases between them. Looked up from germline, CDR1 is SSHAT and CDR2 is FNYEAQ (reference sequence). CDR3 in amino acids: CASSLEAGAPLSNQPQHF. CDR3 nucleotides: TGTGCCAGCAGCTTAGAGGCGGGGGCCCCCCTTAGCAATCAGCCCCAGCATTTT.

This clonotype was counted at least ten times. The chain joins TRBV5-1 to TRBJ1-4; D possibly corresponds to TRBD1 (5 bases). The CDR3 is made up of 15 amino acids. V was pared by 5 bases and J by 0 bases, with 11 bases between. Germline CDR1 is SGHRS and CDR2 is YFSETQ. CDR3 sequence reads: CASRPPGATNEKLFF. The CDR3 DNA sequence: TGCGCCAGCAGACCGCCGGGGGCAACTAATGAAAAACTGTTTTTT.

V gene TRBV7-2 combines with J gene TRBJ1-5; a weak D match, TRBD1 (5 bases). V lost 5 bases and J lost 0, with 14 bases in between. The CDR3 loop spans 16 amino acids. In germline, CDR1 is SGHTA, CDR2 FQGNSA. CDR3 amino acids: CASSPRGGTSNQPQHF. CDR3 bases: TGTGCCAGCAGCCCCCGGGGGGGTACTAGCAATCAGCCCCAGCATTTT.

This chain links TRBV6-5 with TRBJ2-7; D call uncertain. The CDR3 contains 14 residues. Looked up from germline, CDR1 is MNHEY and CDR2 is SVGAGI. The V gene lost 8 bases and the J gene lost 0 bases, with 14 bases spanning the gap. CDR3 sequence (DNA): TGTGCCAGCTCTTGGTGGGGAAACTCCTACGAGCAGTACTTC. This gives the protein CASSWWGNSYEQYF.

V is TRBV30 and J is TRBJ2-2, with D perhaps matching TRBD1 (5 bases). The CDR3 length is 13 residues. V was trimmed by 3 bases and J by 2 bases, leaving 7 bases between them. Germline V gives CDR1 GTSNPN, CDR2 SVGIG (reference sequence). CDR3 nucleotide sequence: TGTGCCTGGAGACAGGAAAACACCGGGGAGCTGTTTTTT. Translated: CAWRQENTGELFF.

This clonotype was seen at least ten times. The CDR3 end shows no conserved phenylalanine or tryptophan, and so a read error is likely. No DNA is shown, since the ends of the CDR3 on it are uncertain; the CDR3 is the one TCRdb lists. V is TRBV20-1 and J is TRBJ1-3; TRBD1 is the table's D call, not checked against the DNA. Ends included, the CDR3 has 9 residues. Germline V CDR1 and CDR2: DFQATT, SNEGSKA (reference sequence). CDR3 loop: CSARKTGNT.

This clonotype has only a few counts. V is TRBV20-1 and J is TRBJ2-7; possibly TRBD2 for D (6 bases). Germline V CDR1 and CDR2: DFQATT, SNEGSKA (reference sequence). V was cut by 1 base and J by 2 bases, with 18 bases left in between. The CDR3 spans 16 residues. The CDR3 region has the DNA TGCAGTGCTAGAGTTGACGGGAGAGGCCTTACCTACGAGCAGTACTTC. Encoded protein: CSARVDGRGLTYEQYF.

This chain joins TRBV7-8 and TRBJ1-1, with 7 bases that match TRBD1. CDR1 and CDR2 (germline): SGHVS, FQNEAQ. With 8 bases clipped from V and 6 bases from J, the junction kept 24 bases outside the gene matches. The CDR3 has 18 amino acids. CDR3 sequence: CASSPGGQSTGLVAEAFF. DNA of the CDR3: TGTGCCAGCTCACCGGGAGGGCAGTCGACAGGGCTAGTGGCTGAAGCTTTCTTT. The complete variable domain, with remaining parts taken from reference TRBV7-8 and TRBJ1-1, reads GAGVSQSPRYKVAKRGQDVALRCDPISGHVSLFWYQQALGQGPEFLTYFQNEAQLDKSGLPSDRFFAERPEGSVSTLKIQRTQQEDSAVYLCASSPGGQSTGLVAEAFFGQGTRLTVV.

The sample holds many counts of this clonotype. The chain links TRBV29-1 to TRBJ2-7, with 11 bases that match TRBD1. Germline trimming cut 4 bases from V and 2 bases from J; bases unmatched to any gene: 7. The germline V gene encodes CDR1 SQVTM and CDR2 ANQGSEA. The CDR3 runs 15 residues. The CDR3 DNA follows: TGCAGCGTTGGTATCGGGACAGGGGGAACCTACGAGCAGTACTTC. It translates to CSVGIGTGGTYEQYF.